A single sample gave rise to the 26 T cell receptor beta chains below, sequenced in a study of T cell clonality in common variable immunodeficiency. Study results and caveats: Fewer deletions and N-nucleotide insertions were reportedly seen in common variable immunodeficiency TCR beta sequences.

Using immunoSEQ multiplex PCR, the repertoire was profiled, and TCRdb retains in-frame clones only, with some absent. The sample was found to contain some 10,000 clones, and every one recurs. These TCRs are of unknown antigen specificity. Material: peripheral blood mononuclear cells. Receptor source: a human donor with common variable immunodeficiency.

By share of the sample, this clone is medium-sized (0.01 to 0.1%). The read falls 3 residues short of the CDR3 end, and the missing part is taken from the germline J gene. The rearrangement joins TRBV4-2 to TRBJ1-2, with D possibly TRBD1 on 5 matching bases. Trimming stripped 4 bases from V and 3 bases from J, with 15 bases between. The germline CDR1 and CDR2 sequences are LGHNA and YNFKEQ. The CDR3 is 15 amino acids. This CDR3 reads CASSRRSGDDYGYTF. The CDR3 bases that were read are TGTGCCAGCAGCCGTCGTTCGGGGGACGACTATGGC.

A word on this clone: The observed sequence ends 3 residues before the CDR3 terminus, with the missing tail filled in from the germline J gene. The chain is built from TRBV2 and TRBJ2-5; D may be TRBD2 (6 bases). CDR3 length: 16 residues. Between the trimmed V and J ends, which lost 6 bases and 3 bases, there was a span of 20 bases. The germline V gene encodes CDR1 SNHLY and CDR2 FYNNEI. The DNA read from the CDR3 is TGTGCCAGCAGCCCCGTACCGGGACTTACTAAAGAGACC. Protein sequence: CASSPVPGLTKET. The whole CDR3 protein is CASSPVPGLTKETQYF.

This clone was seen a few times. The observed sequence ends 3 residues before the CDR3 terminus, with the missing tail filled in from the germline J gene. The rearrangement uses TRBV7-6 and TRBJ2-3; possibly TRBD2 for D (6 bases). The V gene lost 7 bases and the J gene lost 1 base, with 18 bases spanning the gap. The V gene's germline CDR1 is SGHVS and CDR2 FNYEAQ. CDR3 size: 16 residues. The covered CDR3 bases are TGTGCCAGCACCCTCAGTATGGCTAGCGGCACAGATACG. This encodes CASTLSMASGTDT. The whole CDR3 protein is CASTLSMASGTDTQYF.

Details on this clone: The read stops 3 residues short of the end of the CDR3; the missing end is completed from the germline J gene. This sequence joins TRBV18 and TRBJ2-7; TRBD2 matches 10 bases. CDR1 and CDR2 (germline): KGHSH, LQKENI. This CDR3 contains 15 residues. V lost 1 base, J lost 6 bases, and 6 bases stayed unmatched. CDR3 protein: CASSPRAGGPSEQYF. The CDR3 DNA, read in part, is TGTGCCAGCTCACCACGAGCGGGAGGGCCAAGCGAG.

Partial CDR3 DNA: TGTGCCAGTAGTCCCTTACCGGGACAGGGACCACGGACC. The encoded protein is CASSPLPGQGPRT. The entire CDR3 sequence reads CASSPLPGQGPRTQYF. The rearrangement uses TRBV19 and TRBJ2-5; 9 bases match TRBD1. Coverage ceases 3 residues before the CDR3 finishes, and the germline J gene fills in the end. V gave up 5 bases and J gave up 7 bases; unmatched junction bases: 14. Germline-derived CDR1 and CDR2 are LNHDA and SQIVND (reference sequence). The CDR3 has 16 amino acids.

A word on this clone: The read terminates 3 residues before the CDR3 end, so the remaining end is supplied by the germline J gene. The chain employs TRBV6-2 or TRBV6-3 and TRBJ2-5; D ambiguous. Per germline, CDR1 MNHEY and CDR2 SVGEGT. Trimming took 7 bases from V and 1 from J, leaving 19 bases between them. CDR3 length equals 16 residues. Partial CDR3 DNA: TGTGCCAGCACCCACCAAGCCACCCCCTTCCAAGAGACC. Amino acids: CASTHQATPFQET. The entire CDR3 reads CASTHQATPFQETQYF.

This clone appeared a few times. The CDR3 loop reads CASSLRTLANEQFF. The sequenced CDR3 bases are TGTGCCAGCAGCTTGAGGACCCTAGCCAATGAG. This rearrangement joins TRBV7-2 to TRBJ2-1; D is perhaps TRBD2 (5 bases). The CDR3 goes on 3 residues after the read ends, and that part is filled in from the germline J gene. V lost 3 bases and J lost 6, with 12 bases in between. CDR1 is SGHTA and CDR2 is FQGNSA in the germline V gene. The CDR3 is 14 amino acids.

This clone was found a few times. The missing CDR3 end, 3 residues past where the read stops, is filled in from the germline J gene. The rearrangement joins TRBV5-1 to TRBJ1-4; 7 bases agree with TRBD1. V shed 0 bases and J 8 bases; nucleotides not matched to a gene: 4. The V gene's germline CDR1 is SGHRS and CDR2 YFSETQ. The CDR3 is 14 amino acids. The CDR3 region is CASSLDQGGEKLFF. CDR3 DNA, as far as it was read: TGCGCCAGCAGCTTGGACCAAGGGGGCGAAAAA.

This clone was detected a few times. Read data end 3 residues before the CDR3 end; the end is taken from the germline J gene. The chain couples TRBV7-9 to TRBJ1-2; unclear D gene. V was shortened by 0 bases and J by 0 bases, with 8 bases between the two germline ends. Germline lookup yields CDR1 SEHNR and CDR2 FQNEAQ (reference sequence). This CDR3 has 15 residues. The CDR3 here is CASSLAASANYGYTF. The CDR3 DNA, read in part, is TGTGCCAGCAGCTTAGCGGCAAGTGCTAACTATGGC.

This clone was seen more than once but under ten times. The CDR3 extends 3 residues past the end of the read, so its final part is completed from the germline J gene. The V and J genes are TRBV18 and TRBJ2-7; 8 bases match TRBD2. The CDR3 extends over 16 amino acids. Germline V CDR1 and CDR2: KGHSH, LQKENI. V gave up 1 base and J gave up 5 bases; unmatched junction bases: 10. The DNA read from the CDR3 is TGTGCCAGCTCACCACTCACCGGGACTAGGCCCCACGAG. This codes for CASSPLTGTRPHE. Given in full, the CDR3 is CASSPLTGTRPHEQYF. The full variable domain, with the rest looked up from reference TRBV18 and TRBJ2-7, is NAGVMQNPRHLVRRRGQEARLRCSPMKGHSHVYWYRQLPEEGLKFMVYLQKENIIDESGMPKERFSAEFPKEGPSILRIQQVVRGDSAAYFCASSPLTGTRPHEQYFGPGTRLTVT.

Comment on this clone: The read ends 3 residues early relative to the CDR3; the germline J gene fills the gap. The J gene is TRBJ2-2, the V gene TRBV18; 13 positions match TRBD2. With V trimmed by 4 bases and J by 6 bases, 2 bases remained unmatched. CDR1 KGHSH and CDR2 LQKENI come from the germline V gene. The CDR3 sequence is 15 residues long. The part of the CDR3 DNA that was read is TGTGCCAGCTCACAGGGACTAGCGGGATCCGGGGAG. This encodes CASSQGLAGSGE. The full-length CDR3 reads as CASSQGLAGSGELFF. Full variable domain (missing parts from reference TRBV18 and TRBJ2-2): NAGVMQNPRHLVRRRGQEARLRCSPMKGHSHVYWYRQLPEEGLKFMVYLQKENIIDESGMPKERFSAEFPKEGPSILRIQQVVRGDSAAYFCASSQGLAGSGELFFGEGSRLTVL.

The CDR3 is CASSLTRGIYNEQFF. The covered CDR3 bases are TGTGCCAGCAGCTTAACGCGGGGGATTTACAATGAG. The V call is TRBV7-9, the J call TRBJ2-1, with 7 bases lining up with TRBD2. The CDR3 end is not reached by the read, which stops 3 residues before it; the germline J gene fills it in. Per germline, CDR1 SEHNR and CDR2 FQNEAQ (reference sequence). J gave up 4 bases and V 2 bases, and 5 bases lay outside the gene matches. The CDR3 spans 15 residues.

With respect to this clone: The CDR3 end lies 3 residues beyond the end of the read and is filled in from the germline J gene. This sequence joins TRBV30 and TRBJ1-1, with D possibly matching TRBD1 (6 bases). This CDR3 contains 14 residues. Germline loops: CDR1 GTSNPN, CDR2 SVGIG (reference sequence). V was clipped by 4 bases and J by 4 bases, with 16 bases between them. The part of the CDR3 DNA that was read is TGTGCCTGGACACCAGGGGCGCCGAGCACTGAA. As protein: CAWTPGAPSTE. The entire CDR3 is CAWTPGAPSTEAFF. Complete variable domain (other parts from reference TRBV30 and TRBJ1-1): SQTIHQWPATLVQPVGSPLSLECTVEGTSNPNLYWYRQAAGRGLQLLFYSVGIGQISSEVPQNLSASRPQDRQFILSSKKLLLSDSGFYLCAWTPGAPSTEAFFGQGTRLTVV.

As regards this clone: The read falls 3 residues short of the CDR3 end, and the missing part is taken from the germline J gene. J is TRBJ1-2 and V is TRBV18, with 10 nucleotides matching TRBD1. The germline gives CDR1 KGHSH, CDR2 LQKENI. V lost 3 bases to trimming and J lost 5 bases; unmatched junction nucleotides: 6. This CDR3 is built from 15 residues. The CDR3 here is CASSPIGTGVYGYTF. The CDR3 bases that were read are TGTGCCAGCTCACCTATAGGGACAGGGGTTTATGGC.

On this clone itself: The read gets to within 3 residues of the CDR3 end, and the germline J gene fills in the rest. The chain joins TRBV5-5 to TRBJ1-3; 8 positions agree with TRBD1. Trimming cost V 5 bases and J 2 bases; bases outside gene matches: 3. The V gene's germline CDR1 is SGHKS and CDR2 YYEKEE (reference sequence). The CDR3 is 14 residues long. This CDR3 is CASRPTGAGNTIYF. Partial CDR3 DNA: TGTGCCAGCAGGCCGACAGGGGCTGGAAACACC.

A note on this clone: The read terminates 3 residues ahead of where the CDR3 ends, so the germline J gene completes it. This rearrangement joins TRBV7-9 to TRBJ2-7; D might be TRBD2 (6 bases). Trimming took off 4 bases at V and 0 bases at J, with 10 bases between the two ends. Germline assignment: CDR1 SEHNR and CDR2 FQNEAQ (reference sequence). There are 14 residues in the CDR3. The covered CDR3 bases are TGTGCCAGCAGCTCTTTCGGGGGCTCCTACGAG. The encoded protein is CASSSFGGSYE. In full, the CDR3 reads CASSSFGGSYEQYF.

This clone is termed medium-sized. CDR3 loop: CASSTTSGGKLFF. The part of the CDR3 DNA that was read is TGTGCCAGCTCAACCACATCGGGGGGGAAA. The rearrangement links TRBV18 to TRBJ1-4; TRBD1 might be the D (5 bases). The read finishes 3 residues shy of the CDR3 end, and the germline J gene is used to complete it. From germline, CDR1 is KGHSH and CDR2 LQKENI. This CDR3 contains 13 residues.

This clone turned up a few times. Read data end 3 residues before the CDR3 end; the end is taken from the germline J gene. J is TRBJ2-5 and V is TRBV7-9, with D possibly TRBD2 on 6 matching bases. The V gene's germline CDR1 is SEHNR and CDR2 FQNEAQ (reference sequence). The CDR3 spans 14 residues. Trimming took off 5 bases at V and 3 bases at J, with 13 bases between the two ends. The CDR3 DNA, read in part, is TGTGCCAGCAGCCCCCGTAGCGGCGAAGAGACC. This codes for CASSPRSGEET. The entire CDR3 protein is CASSPRSGEETQYF.

In this sample, this clone turned up a few times. The read gets to within 3 residues of the CDR3 end, and the germline J gene fills in the rest. V usage is TRBV7-9 and J usage is TRBJ1-5; D ambiguous. Germline V gives CDR1 SEHNR, CDR2 FQNEAQ (reference sequence). This CDR3 is 12 amino acids long. With 5 bases removed from V and 3 bases from J, the gap between germline ends came to 5 bases. The CDR3: CASSVINQPQHF. CDR3 bases read: TGTGCCAGCAGCGTAATCAATCAGCCC. The variable domain in full, completed from reference TRBV7-9 and TRBJ1-5, reads DTGVSQNPRHKITKRGQNVTFRCDPISEHNRLYWYRQTLGQGPEFLTYFQNEAQLEKSRLLSDRFSAERPKGSFSTLEIQRTEQGDSAMYLCASSVINQPQHFGDGTRLSIL.

This clone is categorized as medium-sized. Sequencing ends 3 residues short of the CDR3 end; the germline J gene provides the rest. This chain connects TRBV29-1 to TRBJ1-2; a weak D match, TRBD1 (5 bases). CDR1 and CDR2 (germline): SQVTM, ANQGSEA. The CDR3 spans 13 residues. The V gene lost 6 bases and the J gene lost 0 bases, with 11 bases spanning the gap. The CDR3 bases that were read are TGCAGCGTCGGTACAGGAACTAACTATGGC. It encodes CSVGTGTNYG. The full CDR3 protein is CSVGTGTNYGYTF.

Comments on this clone: The read ends 3 residues before the CDR3 terminus; that terminus is restored from the germline J gene. This chain links TRBV19 with TRBJ2-2; tentative D call: TRBD1 (5 bases). Germline V CDR1 and CDR2: LNHDA, SQIVND (reference sequence). The CDR3 totals 15 residues. Trimming removed 0 bases at V and 4 bases at J, with 9 bases between. The CDR3 reads CASSIDFRVTGELFF. The sequenced CDR3 bases are TGTGCCAGTAGTATAGATTTCAGGGTCACCGGGGAG.

This clone was picked up a small number of times. The CDR3 goes on 3 residues after the read ends, and that part is filled in from the germline J gene. This chain uses TRBV7-9 with TRBJ2-7, with 12 bases lining up with TRBD1. Germline V gives CDR1 SEHNR, CDR2 FQNEAQ (reference sequence). V was pared by 3 bases and J by 2 bases, with 2 bases of the junction left unmatched. The CDR3 covers 15 residues. CDR3 residues: CASSFRDRGPYEQYF. CDR3 bases read: TGTGCCAGCAGCTTCCGGGACAGGGGGCCCTACGAG.

This clone was counted between two and nine times. The read comes to an end 3 residues before the CDR3 does, leaving the germline J gene to fill in the end. V gene TRBV30 combines with J gene TRBJ2-5, with TRBD2 identical over 9 bases. The germline CDR1 and CDR2 sequences are GTSNPN and SVGIG (reference sequence). V shed 4 bases, J shed 4 bases, and the junction held 10 bases outside the gene matches. CDR3 size: 15 residues. Partial CDR3 DNA: TGTGCCTGGACGGGGTGGAGCGGGAGGAGAGAGACC. Translation gives CAWTGWSGRRET. The entire CDR3 protein is CAWTGWSGRRETQYF.

This clone was counted between two and nine times. The CDR3 goes on 3 residues after the read ends, and that part is filled in from the germline J gene. The rearrangement joins TRBV18 to TRBJ2-7; D may be TRBD2 (5 bases). The CDR3 length is 13 residues. V gave up 2 bases and J gave up 3 bases, with 8 bases separating them. Germline V gene lookup returns CDR1 KGHSH and CDR2 LQKENI. CDR3 region: CASSPGGLYEQYF. Partial CDR3 DNA: TGTGCCAGCTCACCAGGAGGACTCTACGAG.

Of note for this clone: The sequenced fragment ends 3 residues before the CDR3 boundary, so the rest is inferred from the germline J gene. The chain has TRBV5-5 and TRBJ2-3; 8 nucleotides align to TRBD1. This CDR3 comprises 15 residues. Germline V gene lookup returns CDR1 SGHKS and CDR2 YYEKEE (reference sequence). With 4 bases clipped from V and 2 bases from J, the junction kept 6 bases outside the gene matches. The DNA read from the CDR3 is TGTGCCAGCAGCCAGCGGACAGGGCTCACAGATACG. Protein product: CASSQRTGLTDT. The whole CDR3 protein is CASSQRTGLTDTQYF.

This clone showed up just a few times. CDR3 bases read: TGCAGTGTAGGGGACAATGAG. It specifies CSVGDNE. The CDR3 in its entirety is CSVGDNEQFF. The rearrangement joins TRBV20-1 to TRBJ2-1; weak D call: TRBD1 (5 bases). The CDR3 end is not reached by the read, which stops 3 residues before it; the germline J gene fills it in. The CDR3 is 10 amino acids. Germline CDR1 reads DFQATT; CDR2 reads SNEGSKA (reference sequence). V gave up 7 bases and J gave up 5 bases, with 6 bases separating them.